The subject of this entry is one T cell receptor (beta chain). The antigen remains undetermined. The data were taken from a study of cytomegalovirus exposure and HLA in healthy donors. CDR3 length equals 20 residues. J was trimmed by 3 bases and V by 3 bases; bases with no gene match: 19. From germline, CDR1 is SGHRS and CDR2 YFSETQ. Data came from immunoSEQ multiplex PCR; TCRdb stores just in-frame clones and leaves some out. Among 85,000 to 90,000 clones listed, 95% to 98% were seen once. Overall study results and limits: The tendency of first-cohort TCR clusters to co-occur in the 120 or so validation repertoires was the finding of a later analysis.

Material for sequencing was PBMCs. This chain uses TRBV5-1 with TRBJ2-2; 8 bases agree with TRBD2. The sequence was collected from a man between 18 and 29 years old in good health and CMV-seronegative. CDR3: CASSSTTFPRGRLDTGELFF. The CDR3, as DNA: TGCGCCAGCAGCTCCACCACGTTCCCTCGCGGGAGGTTGGACACCGGGGAGCTGTTTTTT.